Listed below are T cell receptor beta chains from one sample, sequenced in a study of T cells in Graves' hyperthyroidism and ophthalmopathy. TCRdb re-called the multiplex PCR reads through MiXCR, storing one row per CDR3 protein. The data show some 510,000 distinct CDR3 sequences, 46% seen once. The sample comprised peripheral blood or thyroid tissue (not recorded which). The receptors were gathered from a woman aged 18-29 years with Graves' hyperthyroidism. Both conserved end residues are part of each CDR3. The D gene is left open where the match is weak.

d_gene: -; v_gene: TRBV19; j_gene: TRBJ2-2; CDR3aa: CASSARYTGELFF
d_gene: TRBD1; v_gene: TRBV7-2; j_gene: TRBJ1-5; CDR3aa: CASSSDRVRGNQPQHF
d_gene: -; v_gene: TRBV13; j_gene: TRBJ1-1; CDR3aa: CASSYPLVREAFF
d_gene: TRBD1; v_gene: TRBV5-1; j_gene: TRBJ1-1; CDR3aa: CASSMGQYSEAFF
d_gene: TRBD1; v_gene: TRBV6-5; j_gene: TRBJ1-1; CDR3aa: CASSPLSGGKAFF
d_gene: TRBD1; v_gene: TRBV29-1; j_gene: TRBJ1-4; CDR3aa: CSVDPQGDQTF
d_gene: -; v_gene: TRBV7-9; j_gene: TRBJ2-7; CDR3aa: CASSTDYSSYEQYF
d_gene: -; v_gene: TRBV2; j_gene: TRBJ1-1; CDR3aa: CASRDRFRDKNTEAFF
d_gene: TRBD1; v_gene: TRBV24-1; j_gene: TRBJ2-2; CDR3aa: CATSDTGATGELFF
d_gene: -; v_gene: TRBV10-3; j_gene: TRBJ1-6; CDR3aa: CAITQGGSPLHF
d_gene: -; v_gene: TRBV24-1; j_gene: TRBJ1-6; CDR3aa: CATSDQDNSPLHF
d_gene: TRBD1; v_gene: TRBV29-1; j_gene: TRBJ1-2; CDR3aa: CSSPQGQYYGYTF
d_gene: TRBD2; v_gene: TRBV29-1; j_gene: TRBJ2-7; CDR3aa: CSVEDRLAGGSYEQYF
d_gene: -; v_gene: TRBV19; j_gene: TRBJ2-7; CDR3aa: CASSGRDAGTYEQYF
d_gene: TRBD2; v_gene: TRBV4-3; j_gene: TRBJ2-5; CDR3aa: CASSQDLGTSGQETQYF